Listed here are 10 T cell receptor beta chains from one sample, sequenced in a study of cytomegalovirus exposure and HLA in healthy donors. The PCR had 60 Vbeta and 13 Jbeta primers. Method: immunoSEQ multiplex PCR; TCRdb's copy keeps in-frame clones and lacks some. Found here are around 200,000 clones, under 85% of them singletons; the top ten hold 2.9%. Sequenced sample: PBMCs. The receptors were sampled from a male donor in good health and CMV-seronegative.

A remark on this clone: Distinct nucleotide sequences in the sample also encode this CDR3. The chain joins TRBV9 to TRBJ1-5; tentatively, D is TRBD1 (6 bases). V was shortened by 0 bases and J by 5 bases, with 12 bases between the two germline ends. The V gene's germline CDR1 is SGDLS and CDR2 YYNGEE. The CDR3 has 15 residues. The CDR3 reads CASSVEGGGDQPQHF. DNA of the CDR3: TGTGCCAGCAGCGTAGAAGGGGGGGGCGATCAGCCCCAGCATTTT.

DNA of the CDR3: TGCGCCAGCAGCCTCCAGGACAGTCCTTTTGAAAAACTGTTTTTT. This translates into CASSLQDSPFEKLFF. The chain carries TRBV4-1 and TRBJ1-4; D is perhaps TRBD1 (6 bases). The CDR3 runs to 15 residues. V was clipped by 4 bases and J by 7 bases, with 16 bases between them. Germline loops: CDR1 MGHRA, CDR2 YSYEKL.

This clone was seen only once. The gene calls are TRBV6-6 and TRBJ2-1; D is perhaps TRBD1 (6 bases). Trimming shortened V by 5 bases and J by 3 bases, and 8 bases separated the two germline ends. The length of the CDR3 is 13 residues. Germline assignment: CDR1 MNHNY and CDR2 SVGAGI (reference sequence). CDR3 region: CASSHRDYNEQFF. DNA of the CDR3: TGTGCCAGCAGTCACAGGGACTACAATGAGCAGTTCTTC.

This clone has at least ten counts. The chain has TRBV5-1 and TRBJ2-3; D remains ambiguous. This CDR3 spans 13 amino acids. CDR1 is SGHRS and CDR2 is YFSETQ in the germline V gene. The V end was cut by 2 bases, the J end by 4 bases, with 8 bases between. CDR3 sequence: CASSLVAPDTQYF. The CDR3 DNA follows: TGCGCCAGCAGCTTAGTAGCACCAGATACGCAGTATTTT.

CDR3 sequence: CAWEIHGTGTDTQYF. The CDR3 DNA is TGTGCCTGGGAGATACACGGGACAGGGACAGATACGCAGTATTTT. This chain links TRBV30 with TRBJ2-3; 9 bases map to TRBD1. Germline trimming cut 5 bases from V and 3 bases from J; bases unmatched to any gene: 9. Germline V gives CDR1 GTSNPN, CDR2 SVGIG (reference sequence). The CDR3 runs 15 residues.

CDR3 DNA sequence: TGTGCCAGCAGTTCAGCCGGGACAGGGTTAGGCTATGGCTACACCTTC. Translated: CASSSAGTGLGYGYTF. The rearrangement uses TRBV28 and TRBJ1-2; 9 bases fit TRBD1. CDR1 is MDHEN and CDR2 is SYDVKM in the germline V gene. The CDR3 is 16 residues long. The trim removed 4 bases at V and 4 bases at J, leaving 10 bases unmatched.

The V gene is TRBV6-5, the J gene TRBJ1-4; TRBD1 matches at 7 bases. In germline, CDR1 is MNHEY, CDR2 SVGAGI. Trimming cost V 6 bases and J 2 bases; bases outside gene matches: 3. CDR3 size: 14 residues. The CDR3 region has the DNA TGTGCCAGCAGCTCGACAGGGACTAATGAAAAACTGTTTTTT. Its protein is CASSSTGTNEKLFF.

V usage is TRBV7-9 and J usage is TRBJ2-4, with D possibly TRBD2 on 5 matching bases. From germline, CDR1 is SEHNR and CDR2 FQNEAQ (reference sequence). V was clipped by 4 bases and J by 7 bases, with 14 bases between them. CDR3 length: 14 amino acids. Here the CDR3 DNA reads TGTGCCAGCAGCTCTTGGACGGGGATGAACATTCAGTACTTC. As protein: CASSSWTGMNIQYF.

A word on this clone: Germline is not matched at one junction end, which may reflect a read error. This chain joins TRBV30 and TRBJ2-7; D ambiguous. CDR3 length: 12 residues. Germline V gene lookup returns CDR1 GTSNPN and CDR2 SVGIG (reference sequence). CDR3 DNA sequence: TGTGCCTGGGGAGAGGCAGCCTACGGGCAGTACTTC. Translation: CAWGEAAYGQYF. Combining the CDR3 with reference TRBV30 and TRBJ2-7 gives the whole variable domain SQTIHQWPATLVQPVGSPLSLECTVEGTSNPNLYWYRQAAGRGLQLLFYSVGIGQISSEVPQNLSASRPQDRQFILSSKKLLLSDSGFYLCAWGEAAYGQYFGPGTRLTVT.

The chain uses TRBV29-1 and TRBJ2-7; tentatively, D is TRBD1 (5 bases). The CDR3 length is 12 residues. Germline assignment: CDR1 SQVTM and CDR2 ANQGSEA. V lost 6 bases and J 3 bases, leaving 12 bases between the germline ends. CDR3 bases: TGCAGCGTGAAACAGGATATCTACGAGCAGTACTTC. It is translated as CSVKQDIYEQYF.